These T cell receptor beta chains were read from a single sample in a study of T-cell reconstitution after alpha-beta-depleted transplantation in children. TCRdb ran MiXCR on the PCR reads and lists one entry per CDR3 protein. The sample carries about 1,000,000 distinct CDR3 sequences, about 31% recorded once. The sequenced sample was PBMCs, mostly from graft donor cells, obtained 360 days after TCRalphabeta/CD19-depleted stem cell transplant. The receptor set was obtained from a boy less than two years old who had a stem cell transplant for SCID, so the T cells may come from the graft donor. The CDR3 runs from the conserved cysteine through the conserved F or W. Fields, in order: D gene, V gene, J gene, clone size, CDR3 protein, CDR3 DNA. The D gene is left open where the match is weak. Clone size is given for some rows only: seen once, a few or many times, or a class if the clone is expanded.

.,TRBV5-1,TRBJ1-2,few,CASSYLRAMGYGYTF,TGCGCCAGCAGCTATCTCAGGGCGATGGGCTATGGCTACACCTTC
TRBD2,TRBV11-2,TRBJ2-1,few,CASSFLAGNYEQFF,TGTGCCAGCAGTTTTCTAGCGGGGAATTATGAGCAGTTCTTC
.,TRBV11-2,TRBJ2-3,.,CASSLGGPAPKTQYF,TGTGCCAGCAGCTTAGGGGGCCCGGCTCCCAAGACGCAGTATTTT
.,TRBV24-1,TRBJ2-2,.,CATSVRNTGELFF,TGTGCCACCAGTGTGAGAAACACCGGGGAGCTGTTTTTT
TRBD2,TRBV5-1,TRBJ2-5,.,CASSLGGGLAGTGQETQYF,TGCGCCAGCAGCTTGGGCGGAGGACTAGCGGGGACGGGCCAAGAGACCCAGTACTTC
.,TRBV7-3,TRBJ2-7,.,CASSLFPSTVRAFYEQYF,TGTGCCAGCAGCTTATTCCCGTCGACAGTTAGGGCGTTCTACGAGCAGTACTTC
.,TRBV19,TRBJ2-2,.,CASSIGASQVNSDTGELFF,TGTGCCAGTAGTATAGGGGCTTCACAGGTGAACAGTGACACCGGGGAGCTGTTTTTT
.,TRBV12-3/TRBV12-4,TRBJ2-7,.,CASSSTEGNRALNF,TGTGCCAGCAGTTCCACGGAAGGCAATCGGGCCCTGAACTTC
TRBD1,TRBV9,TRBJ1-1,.,CASSVDPQGAAFF,TGTGCCAGCAGCGTAGACCCCCAGGGGGCAGCTTTCTTT
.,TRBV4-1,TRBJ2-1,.,CASSQLGRGERDEQFF,TGCGCCAGCAGCCAATTGGGGAGGGGGGAGAGAGATGAGCAGTTCTTC
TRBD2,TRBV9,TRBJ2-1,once,CAGSVEGSGGNNEQFF,TGTGCCGGCAGCGTAGAGGGCAGCGGGGGAAACAATGAGCAGTTCTTC
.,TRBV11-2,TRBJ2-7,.,CASSLVRSGPLETYEQYF,TGTGCCAGCAGCTTAGTCAGGAGCGGTCCTCTCGAAACCTACGAGCAGTACTTC
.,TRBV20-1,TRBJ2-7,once,CSAPSASSYEQYF,TGCAGTGCCCCGTCGGCCAGCTCCTACGAGCAGTACTTC
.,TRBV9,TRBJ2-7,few,CASSVGSAGFEQYF,TGTGCCAGCAGCGTAGGTAGTGCGGGCTTCGAGCAGTACTTC
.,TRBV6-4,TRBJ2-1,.,CASSDRRGPYNEQFF,TGTGCCAGCAGTGACAGGAGGGGACCATACAATGAGCAGTTCTTC
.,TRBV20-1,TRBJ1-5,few,CSARIVDQPQHF,TGCAGTGCTAGGATCGTTGATCAGCCCCAGCATTTT
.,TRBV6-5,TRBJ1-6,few,CASSSQQGHSPLHF,TGTGCCAGCAGTTCGCAGCAGGGCCACTCACCCCTCCACTTT
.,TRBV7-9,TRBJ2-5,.,CASSPTDGETQYF,TGTGCCAGCAGCCCTACGGACGGGGAGACCCAGTACTTC